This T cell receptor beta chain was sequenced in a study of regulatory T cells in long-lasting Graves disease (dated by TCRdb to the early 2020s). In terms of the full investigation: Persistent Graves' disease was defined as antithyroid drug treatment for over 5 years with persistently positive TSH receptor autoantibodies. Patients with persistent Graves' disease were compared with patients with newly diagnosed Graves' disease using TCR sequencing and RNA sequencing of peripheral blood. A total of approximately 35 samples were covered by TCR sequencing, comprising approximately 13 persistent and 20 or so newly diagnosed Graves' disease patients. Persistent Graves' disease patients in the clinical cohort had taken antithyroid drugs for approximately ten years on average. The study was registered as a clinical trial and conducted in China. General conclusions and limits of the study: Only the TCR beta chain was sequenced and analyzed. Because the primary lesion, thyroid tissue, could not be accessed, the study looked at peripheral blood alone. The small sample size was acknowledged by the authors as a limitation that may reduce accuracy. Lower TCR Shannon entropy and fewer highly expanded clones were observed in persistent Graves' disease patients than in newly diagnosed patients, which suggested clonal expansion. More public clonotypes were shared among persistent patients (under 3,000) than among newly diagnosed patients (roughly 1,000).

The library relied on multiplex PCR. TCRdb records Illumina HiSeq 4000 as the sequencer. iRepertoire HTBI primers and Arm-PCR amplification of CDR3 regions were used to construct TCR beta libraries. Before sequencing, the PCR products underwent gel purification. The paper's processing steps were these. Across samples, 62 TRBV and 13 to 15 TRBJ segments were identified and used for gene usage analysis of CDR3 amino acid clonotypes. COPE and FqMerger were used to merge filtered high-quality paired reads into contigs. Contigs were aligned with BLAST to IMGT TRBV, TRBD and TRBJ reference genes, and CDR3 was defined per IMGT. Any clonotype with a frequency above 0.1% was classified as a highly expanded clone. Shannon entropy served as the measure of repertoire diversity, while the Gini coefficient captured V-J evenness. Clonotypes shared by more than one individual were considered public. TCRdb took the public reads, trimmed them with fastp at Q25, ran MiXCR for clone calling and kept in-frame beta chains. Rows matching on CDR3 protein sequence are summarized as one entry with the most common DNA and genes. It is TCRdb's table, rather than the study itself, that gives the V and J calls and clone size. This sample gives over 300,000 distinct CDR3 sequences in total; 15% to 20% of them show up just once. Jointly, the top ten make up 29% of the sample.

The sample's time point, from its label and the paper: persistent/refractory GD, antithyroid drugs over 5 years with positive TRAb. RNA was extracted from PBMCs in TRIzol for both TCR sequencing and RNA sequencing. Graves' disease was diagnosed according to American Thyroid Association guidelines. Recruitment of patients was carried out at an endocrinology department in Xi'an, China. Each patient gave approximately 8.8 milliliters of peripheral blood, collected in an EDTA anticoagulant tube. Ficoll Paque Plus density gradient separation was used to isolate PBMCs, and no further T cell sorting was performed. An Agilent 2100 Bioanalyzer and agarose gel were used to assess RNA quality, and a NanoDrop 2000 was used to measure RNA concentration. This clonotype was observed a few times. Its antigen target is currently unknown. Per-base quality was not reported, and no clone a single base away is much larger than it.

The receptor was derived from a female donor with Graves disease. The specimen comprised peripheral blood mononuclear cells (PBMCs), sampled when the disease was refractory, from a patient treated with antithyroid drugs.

The CDR3 protein sequence reads: CASSPGRGITGELFF. Read as DNA, the sequence is TGTGCCAGCAGCCCGGGTAGGGGGATCACCGGGGAGCTGTTTTTT. The chain is assembled from TRBV11-2 and TRBJ2-2; a weak D assignment points to TRBD1 (6 bases agree). The CDR3, cysteine through phenylalanine, is 15 amino acids long. Only CDR3 DNA is held: 45 bases, read in frame from base 1. CDR1 and CDR2 were assigned from the germline V gene as SGHAT and FQNNGV. V was cut back by 5 bases and J by 4 bases, leaving a gap of 14 bases between them.